Each of the 22 T cell receptor beta chains below was sequenced from the same sample in a study of shared clonotypes between healthy human individuals (dated by TCRdb to 2018 to 2020). Receptors were amplified or captured by the immunoSEQ multiplex PCR assay. TCRdb holds this immuneACCESS table with in-frame rearrangements only. Some clones are missing; in checked studies, unresolved V genes explain under half, and the rest has no known cause. In this sample the table shows approximately 470,000 clones, 78% of which occur a single time. The top ten clones comprise approximately 12% of the sample. What was sequenced was PBMCs. These receptors were obtained from a woman aged 35 to 49 in good health. Some clones in this sample may be carry-over from other donors' samples.

This chain uses TRBV27 with TRBJ1-1; D ambiguous. The germline CDR1 and CDR2 sequences are MNHEY and SMNVEV (reference sequence). V was trimmed by 4 bases and J by 1 base, leaving 13 bases between them. This CDR3 region has 15 residues. The CDR3 coding sequence is TGTGCCAGCAGTTCCTTCACCAAACCGAACACTGAAGCTTTCTTT. Protein product: CASSSFTKPNTEAFF.

This clone has more than one count but fewer than ten. The J gene is TRBJ1-5, the V gene TRBV28; no firm D call. V shed 3 bases and J shed 2 bases, with 8 bases lying between them. Germline CDR1 reads MDHEN; CDR2 reads SYDVKM. The CDR3 length is 14 residues. The CDR3 DNA reads TGTGCCAGCAGTTTCAGTATGGGCAATCAGCCCCAGCATTTT. Translated: CASSFSMGNQPQHF.

This chain connects TRBV10-3 to TRBJ2-3; 7 positions match TRBD2. In germline, CDR1 is ENHRY, CDR2 SYGVKD. CDR3 length: 15 amino acids. Trimming cost V 2 bases and J 2 bases; bases outside gene matches: 4. The CDR3 region is CAISEPGLITDTQYF. DNA of the CDR3: TGTGCCATCAGTGAGCCGGGACTAATCACAGATACGCAGTATTTT.

In its sample, this clone was seen a few times. This chain uses TRBV6-6 with TRBJ1-5, with TRBD1 as a possible D gene (5 bases). Trimming left V 2 bases short and J 2 bases short, with 10 bases between. The CDR3 spans 15 residues. Per the germline V gene, CDR1 is MNHNY and CDR2 is SVGAGI (reference sequence). DNA of the CDR3: TGTGCCAGCAGTTACCGAGACAGCGGCAATCAGCCCCAGCATTTT. Its translation: CASSYRDSGNQPQHF.

This clone has just one count. CDR3 residues: CASSQGAPGPLFF. The DNA of the CDR3 is TGCGCCAGCAGCCAAGGAGCTCCGGGCCCGCTGTTTTTT. The J gene is TRBJ1-4, the V gene TRBV4-3, with unresolved D. Germline CDR1 and CDR2: LGHNA and YSLEER. Trimming cost V 1 base and J 14 bases, with 14 bases left between them. This CDR3 has 13 residues.

Only one count was recorded for this clone. The rearrangement joins TRBV7-3 to TRBJ2-7; D is possibly TRBD2 (6 bases). The CDR3 is 15 amino acids. CDR1 is SGHTA, CDR2 FQGTGA, per germline. Trimming removed 2 bases from V and 2 bases from J, with 13 bases in between. The CDR3 DNA reads TGTGCCAGCAGCTTAGCGCAGGGAGGCACCTACGAGCAGTACTTC. Translated, it gives CASSLAQGGTYEQYF.

V gene TRBV15 combines with J gene TRBJ1-1; D gene ambiguous. Germline V gene lookup returns CDR1 LNHNV and CDR2 YYDKDF (reference sequence). V lost 0 bases and J lost 1, with 9 bases in between. The CDR3 consists of 15 residues. The CDR3 DNA reads as TGTGCCACCAGCAGAGATCCACGGAAGAACACTGAAGCTTTCTTT. Translating it yields CATSRDPRKNTEAFF. The full variable domain, its missing parts supplied by reference TRBV15 and TRBJ1-1, is DAMVIQNPRYQVTQFGKPVTLSCSQTLNHNVMYWYQQKSSQAPKLLFHYYDKDFNNEADTPDNFQSRRPNTSFCFLDIRSPGLGDTAMYLCATSRDPRKNTEAFFGQGTRLTVV.

The sample holds many counts of this clone. This sequence joins TRBV29-1 and TRBJ2-2, with 9 bases fitting TRBD2. The CDR3 contains 15 residues. Germline values: CDR1 SQVTM, CDR2 ANQGSEA. Losses at the gene ends were 5 bases for V and 7 bases for J; bases not matched to a gene: 11. CDR3 in amino acids: CSVLSSSGARGELFF. CDR3 nucleotide sequence: TGCAGCGTTTTATCGTCTAGCGGGGCCCGCGGGGAGCTGTTTTTT.

The gene calls are TRBV7-2 and TRBJ2-7, with D possibly being TRBD2 (5 bases). The V end was cut by 8 bases, the J end by 0 bases, with 11 bases between. This CDR3 has 13 residues. Germline V gene sequence: CDR1 SGHTA, CDR2 FQGNSA. The DNA of the CDR3 is TGTGCCAGCTCAGGACTGAGCTCCTACGAGCAGTACTTC. It is translated as CASSGLSSYEQYF.

This rearrangement joins TRBV7-3 to TRBJ2-5; no reliable D call. CDR3 length: 13 residues. Looked up from germline, CDR1 is SGHTA and CDR2 is FQGTGA. The V end was cut by 1 base, the J end by 5 bases, with 8 bases between. The CDR3 loop reads CASSLNPRETQYF. CDR3 nucleotide sequence: TGTGCCAGCAGCTTAAATCCGAGGGAGACCCAGTACTTC.

The chain carries TRBV14 and TRBJ2-1, with 11 positions matching TRBD2. V was pared by 4 bases and J by 4 bases, with 6 bases of the junction left unmatched. This CDR3 comprises 16 residues. Germline V CDR1 and CDR2: SGHDN, FVKESK. CDR3 sequence (DNA): TGTGCCAGCAGCCCCCTGGGGACTAGCGGATACAATGAGCAGTTCTTC. Amino acid sequence: CASSPLGTSGYNEQFF. Variable domain in full (rest from reference TRBV14 and TRBJ2-1): EAGVTQFPSHSVIEKGQTVTLRCDPISGHDNLYWYRRVMGKEIKFLLHFVKESKQDESGMPNNRFLAERTGGTYSTLKVQPAELEDSGVYFCASSPLGTSGYNEQFFGPGTRLTVL.

The rearrangement uses TRBV2 and TRBJ1-5; the match to TRBD1 covers 7 bases. The V and J ends lost 7 bases and 5 bases, in that order; junction bases with no gene match: 5. Per germline, CDR1 SNHLY and CDR2 FYNNEI. CDR3 size: 13 residues. CDR3 in amino acids: CASNYQGDQPQHF. CDR3 sequence (DNA): TGTGCCAGCAACTACCAGGGGGATCAGCCCCAGCATTTT.

V usage is TRBV7-3 and J usage is TRBJ2-1; TRBD2 matches at 9 bases. The junction had 3 bases not matched to a gene; V was cut back by 3 bases and J by 0 bases. The CDR3 has 16 residues. Germline values: CDR1 SGHTA, CDR2 FQGTGA. The CDR3: CASSFSGSISYNEQFF. The CDR3 DNA follows: TGTGCCAGCAGCTTTAGCGGGAGTATCTCCTACAATGAGCAGTTCTTC.

J is TRBJ2-5 and V is TRBV5-4; 11 bases align to TRBD1. The V gene end was trimmed by 4 bases and the J gene end by 4 bases; junction bases not matched to a gene: 6. This CDR3 is 15 amino acids long. CDR1 SGHNT and CDR2 YYREEE come from the germline V gene (reference sequence). In DNA form, the CDR3 reads TGTGCCAGCAGCACCCCGGGACAGGGGGGAGAGACCCAGTACTTC. Protein product: CASSTPGQGGETQYF.

V is TRBV5-1 and J is TRBJ2-5; 7 nucleotides agree with TRBD1. Germline trimming cut 4 bases from V and 3 bases from J; bases unmatched to any gene: 9. CDR1 SGHRS and CDR2 YFSETQ come from the germline V gene. This CDR3 spans 15 amino acids. In nucleotides, the CDR3 is TGCGCCAGCAGCCGGGACAGCTTTACGAAAGAGACCCAGTACTTC. Its translation: CASSRDSFTKETQYF.

V usage is TRBV2 and J usage is TRBJ2-7; D may match TRBD1 or TRBD2 (5 bases each). Deletions cut 6 bases from V and 3 bases from J, with 12 bases between. The CDR3 loop spans 13 amino acids. Germline values: CDR1 SNHLY, CDR2 FYNNEI. DNA for the CDR3: TGTGCCAGCAGAGTGGGACGGTACTACGAGCAGTACTTC. Encoded protein: CASRVGRYYEQYF.

The chain has TRBV6-5 and TRBJ2-3; D is perhaps TRBD1 (5 bases). The CDR3 is made up of 14 amino acids. Trimming shortened V by 6 bases and J by 2 bases, and 12 bases separated the two germline ends. Germline CDR1 reads MNHEY; CDR2 reads SVGAGI. The CDR3: CASRRTGHTDTQYF. CDR3 bases: TGTGCCAGCAGGCGAACAGGACACACAGATACGCAGTATTTT.

The chain links TRBV6-6 to TRBJ1-2, with 8 positions matching TRBD1. Losses at the gene ends were 5 bases for V and 3 bases for J; bases not matched to a gene: 11. CDR1 is MNHNY, CDR2 SVGAGI, per germline (reference sequence). CDR3 length: 16 residues. The CDR3 DNA sequence: TGTGCCAGCAGTCGAACGACAGGGGATGAGGACTATGGCTACACCTTC. It codes for CASSRTTGDEDYGYTF.

V is TRBV29-1 and J is TRBJ2-3, with D perhaps being TRBD1 or TRBD2 (6 bases each). This CDR3 contains 14 residues. Germline V gene lookup returns CDR1 SQVTM and CDR2 ANQGSEA. V was trimmed by 1 base and J by 5 bases, leaving 13 bases between them. In DNA form, the CDR3 reads TGCAGCGTTGAAGTAGGGGGGCTTCAAGATACGCAGTATTTT. This sequence encodes CSVEVGGLQDTQYF.

The rearrangement joins TRBV10-3 to TRBJ1-5, with 11 bases lining up with TRBD1. Per germline, CDR1 ENHRY and CDR2 SYGVKD. V was clipped by 11 bases and J by 4 bases; unmatched bases: 7. The CDR3 extends over 14 amino acids. The CDR3 bases are TGTGCCTCCAAGGGGACAGGGGGTAATCAGCCCCAGCATTTT. This codes for CASKGTGGNQPQHF.

This clone has a single count. The same CDR3 is also encoded by other DNA sequences in this sample. The chain has TRBV30 and TRBJ1-1, with a tentative D call TRBD1 (5 bases). V shed 2 bases and J shed 1 base, with 8 bases lying between them. Looked up from germline, CDR1 is GTSNPN and CDR2 is SVGIG (reference sequence). This CDR3 contains 13 residues. The CDR3 spells CAWSRQGNTEAFF. The CDR3 DNA reads as TGTGCCTGGAGTAGGCAGGGGAACACTGAAGCTTTCTTT.

This clone was seen only a few times. V is TRBV19 and J is TRBJ1-2, with TRBD1 identical over 7 bases. V dropped 6 bases and J dropped 4; count of bases not matched to a gene: 11. CDR3 length equals 15 residues. Germline V gives CDR1 LNHDA, CDR2 SQIVND (reference sequence). CDR3: CASSLPGRGRYGYTF. The CDR3 coding sequence is TGTGCCAGTAGCCTTCCCGGGAGGGGGCGCTATGGCTACACCTTC.